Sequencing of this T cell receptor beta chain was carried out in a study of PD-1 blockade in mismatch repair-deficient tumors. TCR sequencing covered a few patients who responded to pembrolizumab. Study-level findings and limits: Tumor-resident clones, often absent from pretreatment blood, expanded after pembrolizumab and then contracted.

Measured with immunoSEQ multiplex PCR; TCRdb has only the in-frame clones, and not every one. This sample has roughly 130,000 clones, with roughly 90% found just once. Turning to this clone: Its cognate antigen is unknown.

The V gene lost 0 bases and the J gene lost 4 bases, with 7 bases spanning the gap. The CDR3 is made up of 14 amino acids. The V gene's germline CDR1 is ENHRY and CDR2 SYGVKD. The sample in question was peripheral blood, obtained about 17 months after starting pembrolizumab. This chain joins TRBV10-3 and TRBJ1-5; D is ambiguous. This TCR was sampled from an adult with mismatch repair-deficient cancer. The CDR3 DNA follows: TGTGCCATCAGTGAGTCTGAGGCAAATCAGCCCCAGCATTTT. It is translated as CAISESEANQPQHF.